What follows is one T cell receptor beta chain and its context. The data were taken from a study of blood T cell repertoires in COVID-19. Looking at the study overall: The United States, Italy and Spain supplied acute and convalescent COVID-19 samples. PBMCs, B-cell-depleted T cells, or T cells were the source of the cDNA or gDNA that made up the material.

The CDR3 has 14 amino acids. Trimming took 5 bases from V and 4 from J; bases not matched to a gene: 7. The germline V gene encodes CDR1 MNHNY and CDR2 SVGAGI (reference sequence). In the original processing: Quantification of nucleated cells was approximated via reference gene primer amplification. Sequencing used immunoSEQ multiplex PCR; TCRdb keeps in-frame clones, though not all of them. The DNA gave D and trimming, while V, J and clone size come from that table. The table shows over 120,000 clones, with roughly 80% occurring only once. The chain is built from TRBV6-6 and TRBJ1-1; TRBD1 agrees at 7 bases. The specimen was peripheral blood. The clonotype was recovered from a man between 65 and 80 years old who had recovered from COVID-19. CDR3 nucleotides: TGTGCCAGCAGTACACTGGGGACAGCCACTGAAGCTTTCTTT. Protein product: CASSTLGTATEAFF.